The source of this TCR beta chain is a study of shared clonotypes between healthy human individuals. Study-wide background: Two female and a few male donors aged 18 to 49 were enrolled. Three plates were used per donor for CD4 naive, three for CD4 memory, two for CD8 naive and one for CD8 memory.

Once extracted for a subset, genomic DNA was divided evenly among several immunoSEQ plates. Some clones are missing from TCRdb's copy, which holds only in-frame ones; the method was immunoSEQ multiplex PCR. The table shows about 1.1 million clones, with about 80% occurring only once. Only a few counts were recorded for this clone. Splitting the CD4+ cells yielded a CD45RA+ naive subset and a CD45RA-negative memory subset. The sample consisted of memory CD4+ T cells from PBMCs. Indicated subset: CD45RA-negative fraction. The TCR sequence derives from a man younger than 35 in good health. Some clones in this sample may be carry-over from other donors' samples.

The CDR3, as DNA: TGTGCCAGCAGGGAAAGCGGTGGGACAGGGAATGGCTACACCTTC. Translated, it gives CASRESGGTGNGYTF. This chain connects TRBV2 to TRBJ1-2; 9 nucleotides align to TRBD1. This CDR3 has 15 residues. V shed 6 bases and J 6 bases; nucleotides not matched to a gene: 11. Germline V gives CDR1 SNHLY, CDR2 FYNNEI.